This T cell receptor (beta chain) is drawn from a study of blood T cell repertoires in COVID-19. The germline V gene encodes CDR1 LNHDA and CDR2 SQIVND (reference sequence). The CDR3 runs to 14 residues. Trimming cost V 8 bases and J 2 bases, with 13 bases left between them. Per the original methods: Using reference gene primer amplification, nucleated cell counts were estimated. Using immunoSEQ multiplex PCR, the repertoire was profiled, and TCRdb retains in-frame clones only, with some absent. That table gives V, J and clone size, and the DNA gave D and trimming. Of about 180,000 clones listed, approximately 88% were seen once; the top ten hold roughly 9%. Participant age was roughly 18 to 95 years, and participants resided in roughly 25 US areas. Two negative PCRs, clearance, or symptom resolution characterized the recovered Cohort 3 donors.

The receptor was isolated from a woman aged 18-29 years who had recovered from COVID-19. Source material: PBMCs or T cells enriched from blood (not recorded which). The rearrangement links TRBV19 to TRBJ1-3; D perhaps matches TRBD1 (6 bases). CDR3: CASSTGSTGNTIYF. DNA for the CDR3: TGTGCCAGTTCAACAGGGTCTACTGGAAACACCATATATTTT. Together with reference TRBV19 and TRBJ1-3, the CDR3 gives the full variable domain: DGGITQSPKYLFRKEGQNVTLSCEQNLNHDAMYWYRQDPGQGLRLIYYSQIVNDFQKGDIAEGYSVSREKKESFPLTVTSAQKNPTAFYLCASSTGSTGNTIYFGEGSWLTVV.